This T cell receptor beta chain was captured by sequencing in a study of T cells in Graves' hyperthyroidism and ophthalmopathy. Germline values: CDR1 SGHTA, CDR2 FQGNSA. The V and J ends lost 5 bases and 6 bases, in that order; junction bases with no gene match: 10. CDR3 length: 14 residues. Many counts were recorded for this clonotype. The investigators amplified TCR beta CDR3 regions from RNA transcripts. HTBI primers were the set used in a first-round RT-PCR of the TCR CDR3. TCRdb analysed the multiplex PCR reads with MiXCR anew, one entry per CDR3 protein. Here the sample spans 360,000 or so distinct CDR3 sequences, about a fifth being singletons.

The sequenced material came from blood. The chain couples TRBV7-2 to TRBJ2-7, with TRBD1 matching 7 bases. The sequence came from a woman in her late teens or twenties with Graves' hyperthyroidism. The DNA for the CDR3 is TGTGCCAGCAGCACCGACAGGGCGATGGCCGAGCAGTACTTC. Translation: CASSTDRAMAEQYF. The full variable domain, rest sourced from reference TRBV7-2 and TRBJ2-7, is GAGVSQSPSNKVTEKGKDVELRCDPISGHTALYWYRQSLGQGLEFLIYFQGNSAPDKSGLPSDRFSAERTGGSVSTLTIQRTQQEDSAVYLCASSTDRAMAEQYFGPGTRLTVT.